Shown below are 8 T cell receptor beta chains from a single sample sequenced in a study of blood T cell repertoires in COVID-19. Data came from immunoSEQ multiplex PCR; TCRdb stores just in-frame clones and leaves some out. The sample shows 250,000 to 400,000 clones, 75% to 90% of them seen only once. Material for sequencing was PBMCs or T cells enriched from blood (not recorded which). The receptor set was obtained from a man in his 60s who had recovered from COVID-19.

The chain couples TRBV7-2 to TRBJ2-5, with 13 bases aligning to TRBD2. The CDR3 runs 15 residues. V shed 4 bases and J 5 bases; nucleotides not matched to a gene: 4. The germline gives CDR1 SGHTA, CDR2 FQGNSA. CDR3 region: CASSSGLAGVETQYF. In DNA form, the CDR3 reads TGTGCCAGCAGCTCCGGACTAGCGGGAGTCGAGACCCAGTACTTC.

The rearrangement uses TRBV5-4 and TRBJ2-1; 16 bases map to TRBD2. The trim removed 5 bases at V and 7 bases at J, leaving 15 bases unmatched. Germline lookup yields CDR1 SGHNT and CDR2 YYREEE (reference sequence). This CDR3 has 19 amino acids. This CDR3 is CASSRPGLAGGGMGNEQFF. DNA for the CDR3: TGTGCCAGCAGTCGCCCGGGACTAGCGGGAGGGGGTATGGGGAATGAGCAGTTCTTC.

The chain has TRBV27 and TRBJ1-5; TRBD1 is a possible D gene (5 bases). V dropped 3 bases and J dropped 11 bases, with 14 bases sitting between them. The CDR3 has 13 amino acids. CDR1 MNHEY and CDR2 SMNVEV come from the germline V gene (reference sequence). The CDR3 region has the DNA TGTGCCAGCAGTTTGGCAGGGAGGACTGCCCAGCATTTT. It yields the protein CASSLAGRTAQHF.

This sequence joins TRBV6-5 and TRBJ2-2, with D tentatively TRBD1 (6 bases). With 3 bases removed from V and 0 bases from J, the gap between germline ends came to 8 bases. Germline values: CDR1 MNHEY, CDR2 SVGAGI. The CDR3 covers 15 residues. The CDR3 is CASSYQGPNTGELFF. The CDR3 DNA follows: TGTGCCAGCAGTTATCAGGGGCCGAACACCGGGGAGCTGTTTTTT.

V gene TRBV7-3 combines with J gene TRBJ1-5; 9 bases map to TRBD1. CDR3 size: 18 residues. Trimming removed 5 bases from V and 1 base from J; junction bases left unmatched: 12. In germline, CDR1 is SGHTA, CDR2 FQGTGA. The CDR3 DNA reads TGTGCCAGCAGCCTAGGACAGGGGAAGATGCAGAGCAATCAGCCCCAGCATTTT. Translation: CASSLGQGKMQSNQPQHF.

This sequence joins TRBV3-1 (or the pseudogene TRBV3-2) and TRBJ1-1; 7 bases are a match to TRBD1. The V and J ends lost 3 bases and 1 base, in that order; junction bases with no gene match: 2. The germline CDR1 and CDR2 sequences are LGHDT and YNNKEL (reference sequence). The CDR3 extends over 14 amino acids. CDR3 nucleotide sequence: TGTGCCAGCAGCCATCGACAGGGGAACACTGAAGCTTTCTTT. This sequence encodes CASSHRQGNTEAFF.

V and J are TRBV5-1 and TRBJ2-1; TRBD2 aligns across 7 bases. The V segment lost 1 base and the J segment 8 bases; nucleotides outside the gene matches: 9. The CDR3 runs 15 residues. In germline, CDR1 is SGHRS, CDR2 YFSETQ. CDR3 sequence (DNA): TGCGCCAGCAGCTTGCTCCCGGGAGGACCTGATGAGCAGTTCTTC. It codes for CASSLLPGGPDEQFF.

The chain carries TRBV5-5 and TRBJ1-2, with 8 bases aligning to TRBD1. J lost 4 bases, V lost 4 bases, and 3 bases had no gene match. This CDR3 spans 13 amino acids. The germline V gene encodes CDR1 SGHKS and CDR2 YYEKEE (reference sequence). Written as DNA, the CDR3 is TGTGCCAGCAGCGGGGACAGGTCCTATGGCTACACCTTC. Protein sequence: CASSGDRSYGYTF.